What follows are 32 T cell receptor beta chains derived from one specimen sequenced in a study of shared clonotypes between healthy human individuals. Sequencing was performed with immunoSEQ multiplex PCR; in TCRdb, only in-frame clones are kept and a portion is missing. The profile shows around 980,000 clones, about 80% of them singletons. Sample: memory CD4+ T cells from PBMCs. The subset denotes: CD45RA-negative fraction. These receptors all come from a man aged 18 to 29 in good health. Some clones in this sample may be carry-over from other donors' samples.

V gene TRBV4-1 combines with J gene TRBJ1-1; D might be TRBD1 (5 bases). Germline V gene data show CDR1 as MGHRA and CDR2 as YSYEKL. The CDR3 has 15 amino acids. V was trimmed by 1 base and J by 8 bases, leaving 17 bases between them. CDR3 loop: CASSQVFGALLEAFF. CDR3 bases: TGCGCCAGCAGCCAAGTCTTCGGGGCCCTTTTGGAAGCTTTCTTT.

This clone appeared many times. J is TRBJ2-5 and V is TRBV30; D remains unclear. CDR1 is GTSNPN and CDR2 is SVGIG in the germline V gene (reference sequence). V dropped 2 bases and J dropped 2 bases, with 6 bases sitting between them. This CDR3 is 12 amino acids long. The CDR3 DNA reads TGTGCCTGGAGTTTGGTTCAAGAGACCCAGTACTTC. This sequence encodes CAWSLVQETQYF.

V usage is TRBV7-3 and J usage is TRBJ2-2, with 7 bases identical to TRBD2. The germline V gene encodes CDR1 SGHTA and CDR2 FQGTGA. The CDR3 has 14 amino acids. J was trimmed by 6 bases and V by 2 bases; bases with no gene match: 3. CDR3 amino acids: CASSLAGAPGELFF. Here the CDR3 DNA reads TGTGCCAGCAGCTTAGCGGGAGCTCCCGGGGAGCTGTTTTTT.

The chain couples TRBV6-5 to TRBJ1-2; 7 bases line up with TRBD1. CDR3 length: 14 amino acids. V trimming: 5 bases; J trimming: 4 bases; junction bases outside the gene matches: 7. The germline gives CDR1 MNHEY, CDR2 SVGAGI. The CDR3 region has the DNA TGTGCCAGCAGTGAAGGGGGCAGGGGCTATGGCTACACCTTC. It translates to CASSEGGRGYGYTF.

The chain carries TRBV7-9 and TRBJ1-1; the match to TRBD1 covers 9 bases. Losses at the gene ends were 9 bases for V and 6 bases for J; bases not matched to a gene: 17. The CDR3 runs to 16 residues. The germline V gene has CDR1 SEHNR and CDR2 FQNEAQ (reference sequence). CDR3 DNA: TGTGCCAGTCGACAAGATAATTACAGGGGGCGGCCTGAAGCTTTCTTT. Protein: CASRQDNYRGRPEAFF. Full variable domain (outside the CDR3, taken from reference TRBV7-9 and TRBJ1-1): DTGVSQNPRHKITKRGQNVTFRCDPISEHNRLYWYRQTLGQGPEFLTYFQNEAQLEKSRLLSDRFSAERPKGSFSTLEIQRTEQGDSAMYLCASRQDNYRGRPEAFFGQGTRLTVV.

The V call is TRBV9, the J call TRBJ2-5, with TRBD1 identical over 10 bases. The CDR3 covers 15 residues. Germline trimming cut 4 bases from V and 5 bases from J; bases unmatched to any gene: 8. CDR1 and CDR2 (germline): SGDLS, YYNGEE. The CDR3 bases are TGTGCCAGCAGCACCCGCCCGGGACAGGGGGAGACCCAGTACTTC. Translating it yields CASSTRPGQGETQYF.

V usage is TRBV18 and J usage is TRBJ1-5, with TRBD1 matching 10 bases. Germline values: CDR1 KGHSH, CDR2 LQKENI. The CDR3 has 16 residues. With V trimmed by 3 bases and J by 6 bases, 8 bases remained unmatched. The CDR3 DNA sequence: TGTGCCAGCTCACCGACCCGGGACAGGGGACTTCAGCCCCAGCATTTT. It is translated as CASSPTRDRGLQPQHF.

V and J are TRBV4-1 and TRBJ1-5; a weak D match, TRBD1 (6 bases). Germline lookup yields CDR1 MGHRA and CDR2 YSYEKL. Trimming pared 4 bases from V and 6 bases from J, leaving 22 bases between. The length of the CDR3 is 17 residues. The CDR3 DNA follows: TGCGCCAGCAGCCGAGAAAACAGGGTGTGGGGAGTTCAGCCCCAGCATTTT. It yields the protein CASSRENRVWGVQPQHF.

The chain has TRBV5-1 and TRBJ2-7, with D perhaps TRBD1 (5 bases). CDR1 and CDR2 (germline): SGHRS, YFSETQ. The CDR3 runs 16 residues. V lost 3 bases and J lost 0, with 16 bases in between. CDR3 bases: TGCGCCAGCAGCTCCTTTGGGGCCCCCAGCTCCTACGAGCAGTACTTC. It codes for CASSSFGAPSSYEQYF.

The chain carries TRBV5-4 and TRBJ2-5; TRBD2 aligns across 10 bases. Germline trimming cut 3 bases from V and 7 bases from J; bases unmatched to any gene: 12. There are 16 residues in the CDR3. Germline V gene sequence: CDR1 SGHNT, CDR2 YYREEE (reference sequence). Here the CDR3 reads CASSSQREGLAGTQYF. As DNA, the CDR3 is TGTGCCAGCAGCTCCCAGCGGGAGGGCCTAGCAGGGACCCAGTACTTC.

V is TRBV9 and J is TRBJ2-7; D may be TRBD2 (5 bases). V was pared by 0 bases and J by 2 bases, with 15 bases between. From germline, CDR1 is SGDLS and CDR2 YYNGEE. The CDR3 contains 16 residues. CDR3: CASSVVIVTGTYEQYF. The CDR3 coding sequence is TGTGCCAGCAGCGTAGTTATTGTGACGGGAACCTACGAGCAGTACTTC.

This clone appeared many times. This chain uses TRBV7-9 with TRBJ1-4; D is undetermined. The CDR3 runs 14 residues. Trimming shortened V by 6 bases and J by 6 bases, and 14 bases separated the two germline ends. Germline V gene data show CDR1 as SEHNR and CDR2 as FQNEAQ (reference sequence). CDR3 residues: CASRFGQADEKLFF. The CDR3 DNA reads TGTGCCAGCAGGTTCGGGCAGGCGGATGAAAAACTGTTTTTT.

This clone was seen a handful of times. The chain carries TRBV6-5 and TRBJ1-2, with 8 bases matching TRBD1. The CDR3 is 14 residues long. The J segment lost 4 bases and the V segment lost 5 bases, leaving 6 bases of the junction unmatched. Germline CDR1 reads MNHEY; CDR2 reads SVGAGI. CDR3 sequence: CASSHRTGPYGYTF. Written as DNA, the CDR3 is TGTGCCAGCAGTCACAGGACAGGGCCCTATGGCTACACCTTC.

The J gene is TRBJ1-4, the V gene TRBV2; D gene unclear. Germline loops: CDR1 SNHLY, CDR2 FYNNEI. The CDR3 sequence is 17 residues long. V lost 5 bases, J lost 4 bases, and 20 bases lay in between. CDR3 sequence (DNA): TGTGCCAGCAGTAGTAGTCCGGGCCGAGCGATTAATGAAAAACTGTTTTTT. Its protein product is CASSSSPGRAINEKLFF.

Of note for this clone: The junction differs from germline at one of its ends, possibly a read error. This rearrangement joins TRBV6-1 to TRBJ2-3, with unresolved D. The CDR3 runs 14 residues. Germline CDR1 and CDR2: MNHNS and SASEGT. The CDR3 loop reads CAGSDAPHTHTQYF. As DNA, the CDR3 is TGTGCCGGGTCAGACGCACCCCACACACATACGCAGTATTTT.

This clone was detected only once. V gene TRBV11-2 combines with J gene TRBJ1-2; D is ambiguous. Between the trimmed V and J ends, which lost 2 bases and 0 bases, there was a span of 7 bases. The CDR3 is 14 residues long. Germline V gene sequence: CDR1 SGHAT, CDR2 FQNNGV. As DNA, the CDR3 is TGTGCCAGCAGCTTAAATTTCCCTAACTATGGCTACACCTTC. It yields the protein CASSLNFPNYGYTF.

The CDR3 loop is CASSSRSVQMNTEAFF. CDR3 coding DNA: TGTGCCAGCAGCTCACGTAGTGTTCAGATGAACACTGAAGCTTTCTTT. This chain uses TRBV7-8 with TRBJ1-1; D uncertain. CDR3 length: 16 residues. The V and J ends lost 4 bases and 0 bases respectively, with 15 bases between them. CDR1 is SGHVS, CDR2 FQNEAQ, per germline.

The chain uses TRBV11-2 and TRBJ2-3; D unclear. Germline lookup yields CDR1 SGHAT and CDR2 FQNNGV. The CDR3 extends over 15 amino acids. V gave up 1 base and J gave up 1 base, with 9 bases separating them. The CDR3 is CASSLGFPGTDTQYF. The DNA of the CDR3 is TGTGCCAGCAGCTTAGGGTTCCCGGGCACAGATACGCAGTATTTT.

The rearrangement joins TRBV6-1 to TRBJ1-2; 12 nucleotides line up with TRBD1. CDR1 and CDR2 (germline): MNHNS, SASEGT. V was pared by 3 bases and J by 10 bases, with 6 bases of the junction left unmatched. The CDR3 runs 14 residues. This CDR3 reads CASSDWGQGAVYTF. Written as DNA, the CDR3 is TGTGCCAGCAGTGACTGGGGACAGGGGGCTGTCTACACCTTC.

As for this clone: Just one base apart from a much larger clone, this may be a read error. This rearrangement joins TRBV4-1 to TRBJ2-3; no firm D call. V gave up 0 bases and J gave up 0 bases, with 4 bases separating them. There are 14 residues in the CDR3. CDR1 is MGHRA and CDR2 is YSYEKL in the germline V gene. CDR3 in amino acids: CASSQDISTDTQYF. CDR3 sequence (DNA): TGCGCCAGCAGCCAAGATATCAGCACAGATACGCAGTATTTT.

The rearrangement joins TRBV7-2 to TRBJ1-2, with D possibly being TRBD1 (5 bases). Per germline, CDR1 SGHTA and CDR2 FQGNSA. Trimming removed 5 bases from V and 4 bases from J, with 11 bases in between. This CDR3 has 13 amino acids. CDR3 sequence reads: CASSAREGYGYTF. In nucleotides, the CDR3 is TGTGCCAGCAGCGCCAGGGAGGGCTATGGCTACACCTTC.

The chain combines TRBV25-1 with TRBJ1-6; D is unclear. CDR1 and CDR2 (germline): MGHDK, SYGVNS. This CDR3 has 15 amino acids. Trimming shortened V by 5 bases and J by 7 bases, and 15 bases separated the two germline ends. CDR3 bases: TGTGCCAGCAGTCCCACCGGGTACGAGAATTCACCCCTCCACTTT. Translating it yields CASSPTGYENSPLHF.

This rearrangement joins TRBV7-9 to TRBJ2-1; TRBD1 agrees at 9 bases. Per the germline V gene, CDR1 is SEHNR and CDR2 is FQNEAQ (reference sequence). Germline trimming cut 5 bases from V and 6 bases from J; bases unmatched to any gene: 8. The CDR3 covers 15 residues. CDR3 sequence reads: CASSLTDRGGNEQFF. In DNA, the CDR3 is TGTGCCAGCAGCCTAACGGACAGGGGTGGCAATGAGCAGTTCTTC. Variable domain in full (rest from reference TRBV7-9 and TRBJ2-1): DTGVSQNPRHKITKRGQNVTFRCDPISEHNRLYWYRQTLGQGPEFLTYFQNEAQLEKSRLLSDRFSAERPKGSFSTLEIQRTEQGDSAMYLCASSLTDRGGNEQFFGPGTRLTVL.

This chain joins TRBV5-1 and TRBJ2-1; 7 nucleotides agree with TRBD2. Germline lookup yields CDR1 SGHRS and CDR2 YFSETQ. Trimming at V came to 6 bases and at J to 9 bases, leaving 15 bases not matched to a gene. The CDR3 totals 15 residues. The CDR3 reads CASTLSGDSSGEQFF. CDR3 DNA: TGCGCCAGCACCCTAAGCGGGGACTCATCCGGTGAGCAGTTCTTC.

The chain has TRBV6-6 and TRBJ2-7; maybe TRBD1 (6 bases). V was cut by 5 bases and J by 5 bases, with 19 bases left in between. The CDR3 consists of 15 residues. Germline CDR1 and CDR2: MNHNY and SVGAGI (reference sequence). CDR3 region: CASSTGSGRIDEQYF. The CDR3 nucleotides read TGTGCCAGCAGTACAGGGTCAGGACGCATCGACGAGCAGTACTTC.

This chain joins TRBV9 and TRBJ2-1; 9 nucleotides align to TRBD2. CDR1 is SGDLS and CDR2 is YYNGEE in the germline V gene. The CDR3 spans 15 residues. Trimming cost V 4 bases and J 0 bases; bases outside gene matches: 2. CDR3 loop: CASSYSGGSYNEQFF. The DNA for the CDR3 is TGTGCCAGCAGCTATAGCGGGGGCTCCTACAATGAGCAGTTCTTC.

This clone was counted ten times or more. The rearrangement joins TRBV28 to TRBJ2-7, with 9 bases that match TRBD2. The CDR3 runs to 14 residues. Germline V gives CDR1 MDHEN, CDR2 SYDVKM. The V and J ends lost 10 bases and 3 bases, in that order; junction bases with no gene match: 10. The CDR3 DNA reads as TGTGCCACCGCTGGCCCTAGCGGGATCTACGAGCAGTACTTC. Its protein product is CATAGPSGIYEQYF.

J is TRBJ2-3 and V is TRBV5-1, with a possible D match to TRBD1 (6 bases). The CDR3 is 13 amino acids. The germline CDR1 and CDR2 sequences are SGHRS and YFSETQ. V was clipped by 7 bases and J by 6 bases, with 15 bases between them. In nucleotides, the CDR3 is TGCGCCAGCGGATACAGGGCACAGGATACGCAGTATTTT. Translated: CASGYRAQDTQYF.

The rearrangement uses TRBV27 and TRBJ2-5; D not resolved. The CDR3 spans 13 residues. Between the trimmed V and J ends, which lost 4 bases and 2 bases, there was a span of 8 bases. CDR1 and CDR2 (germline): MNHEY, SMNVEV (reference sequence). CDR3 region: CASSSFPQETQYF. The CDR3 nucleotides are TGTGCCAGCAGTTCATTCCCTCAAGAGACCCAGTACTTC.

This clone showed up just once. The chain carries TRBV6-1 and TRBJ2-5; D remains ambiguous. V lost 7 bases, J lost 1 base, and 10 bases lay in between. The CDR3 has 13 amino acids. CDR1 and CDR2 (germline): MNHNS, SASEGT. CDR3 DNA: TGTGCCAGCATAAGGGCAGTCCAAGAGACCCAGTACTTC. Amino acid sequence: CASIRAVQETQYF.

The V call is TRBV6-5, the J call TRBJ2-7; D ambiguous. Deletions cut 6 bases from V and 3 bases from J, with 9 bases between. In germline, CDR1 is MNHEY, CDR2 SVGAGI. This CDR3 has 12 amino acids. Written as DNA, the CDR3 is TGTGCCAGCAGCGGACCCAACTACGAGCAGTACTTC. Encoded protein: CASSGPNYEQYF.

The genes are TRBV2 and TRBJ1-2; TRBD1 matches 10 bases. The V and J ends lost 3 bases and 8 bases, in that order; junction bases with no gene match: 6. CDR3 size: 14 residues. CDR1 SNHLY and CDR2 FYNNEI come from the germline V gene. The CDR3 DNA reads as TGTGCCAGCAGTGAGTGGGGACAGGGGCAGGGCTACACCTTC. It is translated as CASSEWGQGQGYTF.